The 22 T cell receptor beta chains given below trace back to one sample, sequenced in a study of graft-versus-host responses after intestinal transplantation. Clones were read by immunoSEQ multiplex PCR, and TCRdb kept only the in-frame ones, dropping some. Among about 110,000 clones listed, roughly 93% were seen once. Their antigens remain unidentified. The sample was unstimulated CD8+ T cells sorted from spleen or lymph node cells, taken before intestinal transplant. The receptors were sampled from a human donor who received an intestinal transplant.

The genes are TRBV5-1 and TRBJ2-1; 10 bases fit TRBD2. The CDR3 is 15 residues long. In germline, CDR1 is SGHRS, CDR2 YFSETQ. J was trimmed by 8 bases and V by 4 bases; bases with no gene match: 9. The CDR3: CASSPGASGSYEQFF. CDR3 sequence (DNA): TGCGCCAGCAGCCCCGGGGCTAGCGGGAGCTATGAGCAGTTCTTC.

This rearrangement joins TRBV11-2 to TRBJ1-2; 9 bases are a match to TRBD1. V gave up 1 base and J gave up 14 bases; unmatched junction bases: 8. Germline CDR1 SGHAT, CDR2 FQNNGV. The CDR3 totals 13 residues. CDR3 sequence reads: CASSLGTGEVGTF. The CDR3 bases are TGTGCCAGCAGCTTAGGGACAGGGGAGGTTGGGACCTTC.

The rearrangement uses TRBV9 and TRBJ1-2; D might be TRBD1 (5 bases). Germline V gene data show CDR1 as SGDLS and CDR2 as YYNGEE. The CDR3 contains 11 residues. The V and J ends lost 4 bases and 14 bases respectively, with 15 bases between them. The chain's CDR3 is CASSHGDRTTF. In DNA, the CDR3 is TGTGCCAGCAGCCACGGGGACCGGACTACCTTC.

J is TRBJ1-1 and V is TRBV5-1, with D tentatively TRBD1 (5 bases). This CDR3 spans 13 amino acids. Germline V gene lookup returns CDR1 SGHRS and CDR2 YFSETQ. V was cut by 0 bases and J by 5 bases, with 8 bases left in between. CDR3: CASSLVQGTEAFF. CDR3 nucleotide sequence: TGCGCCAGCAGCTTGGTGCAGGGTACTGAAGCTTTCTTT.

The chain employs TRBV12-5 and TRBJ2-2, with TRBD1 as a possible D gene (6 bases). V lost 2 bases and J lost 3, with 13 bases in between. Germline V CDR1 and CDR2: LGHNT, FRNRAP. This CDR3 has 16 amino acids. CDR3 DNA: TGTGCTAGTGGTTTGTCACAGGGTGGCGACACCGGGGAGCTGTTTTTT. This encodes CASGLSQGGDTGELFF.

The chain has TRBV2 and TRBJ1-1, with no clear D. Germline lookup yields CDR1 SNHLY and CDR2 FYNNEI. The length of the CDR3 is 14 residues. V shed 2 bases and J shed 0 bases, with 7 bases lying between them. The CDR3 DNA sequence: TGTGCCAGCAGTGAAAGACGGCTGAACACTGAAGCTTTCTTT. Amino acid sequence: CASSERRLNTEAFF.

This rearrangement joins TRBV5-1 to TRBJ2-5, with no clear D. The CDR3 loop spans 12 amino acids. Germline V lookup: CDR1 SGHRS, CDR2 YFSETQ. The V gene lost 0 bases and the J gene lost 10 bases, with 10 bases spanning the gap. The CDR3 bases are TGCGCCAGCAGCTTGGAAGTGGGTGTCCAGTACTTC. As protein: CASSLEVGVQYF.

The chain recombines TRBV11-2 with TRBJ2-6; D possibly matches TRBD1 or TRBD2 (5 bases each). The V end was cut by 1 base, the J end by 13 bases, with 11 bases between. This CDR3 comprises 13 residues. From germline, CDR1 is SGHAT and CDR2 FQNNGV. This chain's CDR3 is CASSLVGEEVLTF. The CDR3 nucleotides are TGTGCCAGCAGCTTAGTGGGGGAAGAAGTCCTGACTTTC.

The chain couples TRBV7-3 to TRBJ1-2; 7 positions agree with TRBD1. CDR3 size: 14 residues. Germline CDR1 is SGHTA and CDR2 is FQGTGA. The junction had 3 bases not matched to a gene; V was cut back by 2 bases and J by 3 bases. The CDR3 DNA is TGTGCCAGCAGCTTACTGGGGACAGACTATGGCTACACCTTC. Encoded protein: CASSLLGTDYGYTF.

The V call is TRBV7-9, the J call TRBJ2-7; D call uncertain. Trimming shortened V by 4 bases and J by 4 bases, and 8 bases separated the two germline ends. Germline assignment: CDR1 SEHNR and CDR2 FQNEAQ (reference sequence). CDR3 length equals 12 residues. CDR3 DNA sequence: TGTGCCAGCAGCTCGCTCCAATACGAGCAGTACTTC. It encodes CASSSLQYEQYF.

This chain uses TRBV6-5 with TRBJ2-1; the D gene is possibly TRBD2 (6 bases). Germline CDR1 and CDR2: MNHEY and SVGAGI. Deletions cut 11 bases from V and 0 bases from J, with 11 bases between. The CDR3 covers 13 residues. CDR3 in DNA: TGTGCCGCTAGCGCACGCTCCTACAATGAGCAGTTCTTC. Translating it yields CAASARSYNEQFF.

The CDR3: CASSLVTESNQPQHF. The CDR3 DNA sequence: TGTGCCAGCAGTTTAGTGACAGAGAGCAATCAGCCCCAGCATTTT. The chain recombines TRBV27 with TRBJ1-5, with D possibly being TRBD1 (5 bases). V was shortened by 2 bases and J by 1 base, with 9 bases between the two germline ends. Germline V gives CDR1 MNHEY, CDR2 SMNVEV (reference sequence). The CDR3 spans 15 residues.

The CDR3 nucleotides are TGCAGCGTTGAAGATCGGACAGGGAACTACGAGCAGTACTTC. Translating it yields CSVEDRTGNYEQYF. V is TRBV29-1 and J is TRBJ2-7; 8 positions match TRBD1. J gave up 3 bases and V 0 bases, and 4 bases lay outside the gene matches. This CDR3 spans 14 amino acids. Germline CDR1 reads SQVTM; CDR2 reads ANQGSEA.

The chain joins TRBV2 to TRBJ1-5; no clear D. Germline V gives CDR1 SNHLY, CDR2 FYNNEI. V lost 3 bases to trimming and J lost 0 bases, with 12 bases between them. CDR3 length: 16 amino acids. The CDR3 DNA reads TGTGCCAGCAGTGAGTCACGGACGGGTAGCAATCAGCCCCAGCATTTT. Protein: CASSESRTGSNQPQHF.

The chain combines TRBV5-6 with TRBJ2-7; 10 nucleotides agree with TRBD2. The J call may be faulty, since TRBJ2-1 better matches the DNA end. CDR1 is SGHDT, CDR2 YYEEEE, per germline. The CDR3 sequence is 13 residues long. CDR3 sequence reads: CAGSIAGGNEQFF. CDR3 bases: TGTGCCGGGTCGATAGCGGGAGGTAATGAGCAGTTCTTC.

Here the CDR3 reads CAWSLTGNQPQHF. The CDR3 nucleotides read TGTGCCTGGAGTCTGACCGGCAATCAGCCCCAGCATTTT. The chain combines TRBV30 with TRBJ1-5; D not certain. The ends were cut back, 2 bases at V and 2 bases at J, with 7 bases in the middle. CDR3 length: 13 amino acids. Germline loops: CDR1 GTSNPN, CDR2 SVGIG (reference sequence). The whole variable domain, remainder taken from reference TRBV30 and TRBJ1-5, is SQTIHQWPATLVQPVGSPLSLECTVEGTSNPNLYWYRQAAGRGLQLLFYSVGIGQISSEVPQNLSASRPQDRQFILSSKKLLLSDSGFYLCAWSLTGNQPQHFGDGTRLSIL.

This sequence joins TRBV4-2 and TRBJ2-2; D unresolved. The germline CDR1 and CDR2 sequences are LGHNA and YNFKEQ. Trimming removed 0 bases from V and 6 bases from J, with 11 bases in between. The CDR3 runs to 15 residues. CDR3 sequence (DNA): TGTGCCAGCAGCCAAGAGCATCTAGTCGCCGGGGAGCTGTTTTTT. It specifies CASSQEHLVAGELFF.

The rearrangement uses TRBV7-9 and TRBJ2-5; D remains ambiguous. V lost 5 bases to trimming and J lost 4 bases, with 8 bases between them. This CDR3 spans 12 amino acids. Per the germline V gene, CDR1 is SEHNR and CDR2 is FQNEAQ (reference sequence). CDR3 bases: TGTGCCAGCAGCCCCCCCTTAGAGACCCAGTACTTC. This sequence encodes CASSPPLETQYF.

This chain links TRBV27 with TRBJ2-1; 10 bases are shared with TRBD2. Germline loops: CDR1 MNHEY, CDR2 SMNVEV (reference sequence). The CDR3 is 15 residues long. The J segment lost 8 bases and the V segment lost 2 bases, leaving 6 bases of the junction unmatched. The CDR3 spells CASSLVPSGSDEQFF. CDR3 sequence (DNA): TGTGCCAGCAGTTTAGTCCCTAGCGGGAGCGATGAGCAGTTCTTC.

The rearrangement links TRBV27 to TRBJ2-3; D is ambiguous. Germline V gives CDR1 MNHEY, CDR2 SMNVEV (reference sequence). Trimming cost V 4 bases and J 5 bases, with 7 bases left between them. The CDR3 runs to 12 residues. The CDR3: CASSYGGDTQYF. For the CDR3, the DNA is TGTGCCAGCAGTTACGGTGGAGATACGCAGTATTTT.

This chain joins TRBV6-5 and TRBJ1-1; D is ambiguous. Looked up from germline, CDR1 is MNHEY and CDR2 is SVGAGI. The CDR3 contains 12 residues. V was shortened by 0 bases and J by 10 bases, with 9 bases between the two germline ends. CDR3 bases: TGTGCCAGCAGTTACTCGGAGGGTAGAGCTTTCTTT. It codes for CASSYSEGRAFF.

For the CDR3, the DNA is TGTGCCAGCAGCTTAGTTGTACAGAGCTCCTACAATGAGCAGTTCTTC. Amino acid sequence: CASSLVVQSSYNEQFF. The chain links TRBV7-2 to TRBJ2-1; D gene uncertain. This CDR3 comprises 16 residues. Trimming took 1 base from V and 0 from J, leaving 10 bases between them. The germline CDR1 and CDR2 sequences are SGHTA and FQGNSA.